This entry lists 25 T cell receptor beta chains sequenced from one sample in a study of blood T cell repertoires in COVID-19. The method was immunoSEQ multiplex PCR; TCRdb's version includes in-frame clones alone and lacks a portion of them. The table records 140,000 to 150,000 clones, 84% of them present only once. Sequences were obtained from PBMCs or T cells enriched from blood (not recorded which). These receptors came from a woman in her fifties or sixties who had been exposed to COVID-19.

The sample holds a few counts of this clone. The chain carries TRBV19 and TRBJ1-3, with a weak D call TRBD1 (5 bases). This CDR3 is 14 amino acids long. V gave up 4 bases and J gave up 4 bases, with 11 bases separating them. Germline lookup yields CDR1 LNHDA and CDR2 SQIVND (reference sequence). CDR3 protein: CASSTHQGGNTIYF. CDR3 in DNA: TGTGCCAGTAGTACTCATCAGGGCGGAAACACCATATATTTT.

The table lists this clone with a count of one. The V and J genes are TRBV6-2 or TRBV6-3 and TRBJ1-1, with D uncertain. V was trimmed by 1 base and J by 4 bases, leaving 7 bases between them. The CDR3 is 13 amino acids. Germline V gene lookup returns CDR1 MNHEY and CDR2 SVGEGT. The CDR3 protein is CASSYFVSTEAFF. For the CDR3, the DNA is TGTGCCAGCAGTTACTTCGTCAGCACTGAAGCTTTCTTT.

V usage is TRBV4-3 and J usage is TRBJ2-1; a weak D match, TRBD2 (6 bases). The CDR3 spans 15 residues. Per the germline V gene, CDR1 is LGHNA and CDR2 is YSLEER. V was pared by 5 bases and J by 6 bases, with 17 bases between. The CDR3 loop reads CASSSQGGTGNEQFF. CDR3 coding DNA: TGCGCCAGCAGCTCCCAGGGTGGGACTGGCAATGAGCAGTTCTTC.

The chain joins TRBV9 to TRBJ2-3; TRBD2 aligns across 7 bases. V dropped 2 bases and J dropped 8; count of bases not matched to a gene: 20. CDR3 length: 18 amino acids. Germline CDR1 and CDR2: SGDLS and YYNGEE. The CDR3, as DNA: TGTGCCAGCAGCGTCGAGCCGTTGGGCGGGAGTTCCCATGGTACGCAGTATTTT. Protein product: CASSVEPLGGSSHGTQYF.

The chain is built from TRBV30 and TRBJ2-6, with D possibly TRBD1 on 5 matching bases. V gave up 3 bases and J gave up 0 bases, with 15 bases separating them. Germline CDR1 is GTSNPN and CDR2 is SVGIG (reference sequence). This CDR3 comprises 17 residues. The CDR3 bases are TGTGCCTGGAGGCAACCTTACAGGCGCTCTGGGGCCAACGTCCTGACTTTC. It codes for CAWRQPYRRSGANVLTF.

This chain joins TRBV11-2 and TRBJ1-1; D unclear. Looked up from germline, CDR1 is SGHAT and CDR2 is FQNNGV. The length of the CDR3 is 14 residues. The V gene lost 1 base and the J gene lost 0 bases, with 6 bases spanning the gap. The CDR3 DNA reads as TGTGCCAGCAGCTTAGCCGTGTTGAACACTGAAGCTTTCTTT. This gives the protein CASSLAVLNTEAFF.

The V gene is TRBV30, the J gene TRBJ1-2, with a tentative D call TRBD1 (5 bases). CDR1 is GTSNPN and CDR2 is SVGIG in the germline V gene (reference sequence). The CDR3 spans 16 residues. The V gene lost 1 base and the J gene lost 4 bases, with 19 bases spanning the gap. CDR3 residues: CAWSARGRWIGYGYTF. As DNA, the CDR3 is TGTGCCTGGAGTGCAAGGGGCAGGTGGATTGGCTATGGCTACACCTTC. The full variable domain, in which reference TRBV30 and TRBJ1-2 provide the parts outside the CDR3, is SQTIHQWPATLVQPVGSPLSLECTVEGTSNPNLYWYRQAAGRGLQLLFYSVGIGQISSEVPQNLSASRPQDRQFILSSKKLLLSDSGFYLCAWSARGRWIGYGYTFGSGTRLTVV.

J is TRBJ1-4 and V is TRBV7-9; the D gene is possibly TRBD1 (5 bases). Trimming shortened V by 4 bases and J by 2 bases, and 8 bases separated the two germline ends. The germline gives CDR1 SEHNR, CDR2 FQNEAQ (reference sequence). The CDR3 covers 14 residues. The CDR3, as DNA: TGTGCCAGCAGCTCGCGACAGACTAATGAAAAACTGTTTTTT. Its protein is CASSSRQTNEKLFF.

The chain carries TRBV27 and TRBJ1-6; TRBD1 matches at 9 bases. After removal of 3 bases from V and 9 bases from J, the junction contained 3 bases not matched to a gene. The CDR3 is 14 amino acids. CDR1 is MNHEY, CDR2 SMNVEV, per germline (reference sequence). The CDR3 reads CASSFRQGVSPLHF. The CDR3 DNA is TGTGCCAGCAGTTTCCGACAGGGGGTTTCACCCCTCCACTTT.

V is TRBV19 and J is TRBJ2-5, with a possible D match to TRBD2 (5 bases). The CDR3 runs 14 residues. V gave up 3 bases and J gave up 1 base, with 9 bases separating them. From germline, CDR1 is LNHDA and CDR2 SQIVND (reference sequence). The CDR3 region has the DNA TGTGCCAGTAGTATTACTAGTTTCCAAGAGACCCAGTACTTC. It encodes CASSITSFQETQYF.

This sequence joins TRBV5-1 and TRBJ1-1, with TRBD1 matching 8 bases. V was pared by 4 bases and J by 0 bases, with 8 bases of the junction left unmatched. CDR1 and CDR2 (germline): SGHRS, YFSETQ. The CDR3 has 16 amino acids. This CDR3 is CASSPRTGPMNTEAFF. The CDR3 region has the DNA TGCGCCAGCAGCCCCCGGACAGGGCCTATGAACACTGAAGCTTTCTTT.

The rearrangement links TRBV11-2 to TRBJ1-4; 8 bases line up with TRBD1. The CDR3 runs to 15 residues. V shed 4 bases and J 7 bases; nucleotides not matched to a gene: 8. CDR1 and CDR2 from the germline V gene are SGHAT and FQNNGV. The CDR3: CASSSFTGGGEKLFF. The CDR3 DNA is TGTGCCAGCAGCTCCTTTACAGGGGGGGGTGAAAAACTGTTTTTT.

The CDR3 sequence is CASSPGPAGSYEQYF. The CDR3 DNA is TGTGCCAGCAGCCCAGGGCCGGCCGGCTCCTACGAGCAGTACTTC. This sequence joins TRBV7-9 and TRBJ2-7; a possible D gene is TRBD1 (5 bases). Germline CDR1 SEHNR, CDR2 FQNEAQ (reference sequence). The CDR3 has 15 residues. V was shortened by 5 bases and J by 0 bases, with 14 bases between the two germline ends.

The genes are TRBV7-9 and TRBJ1-1; 7 positions match TRBD1. The CDR3 extends over 17 amino acids. CDR1 and CDR2 from the germline V gene are SEHNR and FQNEAQ (reference sequence). The J segment lost 7 bases and the V segment lost 4 bases, leaving 18 bases of the junction unmatched. The DNA for the CDR3 is TGTGCCAGCAGCTCCTTTAAGCTTGTACAGGGGAATATTGAAGCTTTCTTT. Translating gives CASSSFKLVQGNIEAFF.

A note on this clone: A far larger clone differs by one base, so this is likely a read error. This chain links TRBV7-2 with TRBJ2-1; 8 bases fit TRBD2. J gave up 2 bases and V 4 bases, and 1 base lay outside the gene matches. The CDR3 extends over 14 amino acids. The V gene's germline CDR1 is SGHTA and CDR2 FQGNSA. The chain's CDR3 is CASSSGLAYNEQFF. CDR3 nucleotide sequence: TGTGCCAGCAGCTCGGGACTAGCCTACAATGAGCAGTTCTTC.

The V gene is TRBV6-6, the J gene TRBJ2-1; 7 bases line up with TRBD1. CDR3 length: 15 residues. The germline V gene has CDR1 MNHNY and CDR2 SVGAGI (reference sequence). J gave up 3 bases and V 2 bases, and 4 bases lay outside the gene matches. CDR3 protein: CASSYGDSSYNEQFF. CDR3 nucleotide sequence: TGTGCCAGCAGTTACGGGGACAGCAGCTACAATGAGCAGTTCTTC.

The count of this clone is one. V gene TRBV10-3 combines with J gene TRBJ1-6; 10 bases fit TRBD1. The CDR3 length is 15 residues. V dropped 6 bases and J dropped 7; count of bases not matched to a gene: 6. Germline CDR1 and CDR2: ENHRY and SYGVKD. The CDR3 sequence: CAIRTGGAENSPLHF. CDR3 sequence (DNA): TGTGCCATCAGGACAGGGGGCGCGGAGAATTCACCCCTCCACTTT.

The chain recombines TRBV10-3 with TRBJ2-1, with D possibly being TRBD1 (5 bases). Germline-derived CDR1 and CDR2 are ENHRY and SYGVKD. The V and J ends lost 3 bases and 4 bases respectively, with 13 bases between them. There are 15 residues in the CDR3. The DNA for the CDR3 is TGTGCCATCAGTGAAAAGGGGCCGGCGTACAATGAGCAGTTCTTC. It encodes CAISEKGPAYNEQFF.

The CDR3 nucleotides read TGTGCCAGCAGCTTGGACAGGGGGCCGGGGATGGCTGAAGCTTTCTTT. Protein sequence: CASSLDRGPGMAEAFF. This rearrangement joins TRBV11-2 to TRBJ1-1; TRBD1 agrees at 11 bases. CDR3 length equals 16 residues. Unmatched junction bases numbered 9, after V lost 3 bases and J lost 6 bases. In germline, CDR1 is SGHAT, CDR2 FQNNGV.

The chain links TRBV4-3 to TRBJ2-4; tentatively, D is TRBD2 (6 bases). V dropped 1 base and J dropped 4 bases, with 11 bases sitting between them. Germline lookup yields CDR1 LGHNA and CDR2 YSLEER. This CDR3 has 15 residues. The CDR3 DNA reads as TGCGCCAGCAGCCAAGGGCGGGGAACGAAAAACATTCAGTACTTC. It is translated as CASSQGRGTKNIQYF.

This chain connects TRBV27 to TRBJ1-4; D possibly corresponds to TRBD1 (6 bases). Trimming removed 4 bases from V and 6 bases from J, with 12 bases in between. The CDR3 sequence is 14 residues long. Germline lookup yields CDR1 MNHEY and CDR2 SMNVEV (reference sequence). CDR3 amino acids: CASSSQGIHEKLFF. Here the CDR3 DNA reads TGTGCCAGCAGTTCTCAGGGGATCCATGAAAAACTGTTTTTT.

This clone came up once. This chain joins TRBV3-1 (or the pseudogene TRBV3-2) and TRBJ1-5, with 8 bases lining up with TRBD1. Trimming removed 2 bases from V and 4 bases from J; junction bases left unmatched: 4. The CDR3 is 15 amino acids. Germline values: CDR1 LGHDT, CDR2 YNNKEL (reference sequence). The CDR3 region is CASSQRQGANQPQHF. The CDR3 nucleotides read TGTGCCAGCAGCCAACGGCAGGGGGCGAATCAGCCCCAGCATTTT.

The chain carries TRBV27 and TRBJ2-7; D may be TRBD2 (7 bases). Germline V CDR1 and CDR2: MNHEY, SMNVEV (reference sequence). Trimming took off 8 bases at V and 12 bases at J, with 23 bases between the two ends. The CDR3 covers 13 residues. CDR3: CASRLRGGNVMYF. Here the CDR3 DNA reads TGTGCCAGCCGACTGAGGGGGGGCAACGTGATGTACTTC.

The genes are TRBV2 and TRBJ1-5, with unresolved D. The germline V and J ends were trimmed by 6 bases and 4 bases, with 10 bases remaining between them. Per germline, CDR1 SNHLY and CDR2 FYNNEI. The CDR3 has 13 amino acids. CDR3 amino acids: CASREVLNQPQHF. CDR3 DNA sequence: TGTGCCAGCAGGGAGGTACTTAATCAGCCCCAGCATTTT.

This rearrangement joins TRBV6-5 to TRBJ2-3; 8 bases match TRBD1. Germline V lookup: CDR1 MNHEY, CDR2 SVGAGI. After removal of 2 bases from V and 5 bases from J, the junction contained 3 bases not matched to a gene. The CDR3 length is 14 residues. The CDR3 is CASSYRDRLDTQYF. The CDR3 nucleotides read TGTGCCAGCAGTTACAGGGACAGGCTAGATACGCAGTATTTT.